This record covers a single TCR beta chain. The data were taken from a study of PD-L1 blockade in urothelial cancer. Study summary: Analysis of blood occurred 3 weeks (second dose) and 6 weeks after treatment start. Median T cell yield from blood was fewer than 150,000.

CDR1 MGHRA and CDR2 YSYEKL come from the germline V gene. The CDR3 runs to 15 residues. V trimming: 1 base; J trimming: 2 bases; junction bases outside the gene matches: 3. Patients had locally advanced or metastatic urothelial carcinoma. Repertoires were generated with immunoSEQ multiplex PCR, while TCRdb's copy carries only in-frame clones and drops some. Seen here are about 20,000 clones, about 86% observed once, and the top ten hold 3.7%. The TCR originated in a man in his forties or fifties with urothelial cancer. Sequencing used PBMCs, obtained around atezolizumab (anti-PD-L1) treatment. The chain combines TRBV4-1 with TRBJ1-2, with TRBD1 matching over 8 bases. The CDR3 DNA reads TGCGCCAGCAGCCAAGGCAGACAGGGGAACTATGGCTACACCTTC. Protein: CASSQGRQGNYGYTF.